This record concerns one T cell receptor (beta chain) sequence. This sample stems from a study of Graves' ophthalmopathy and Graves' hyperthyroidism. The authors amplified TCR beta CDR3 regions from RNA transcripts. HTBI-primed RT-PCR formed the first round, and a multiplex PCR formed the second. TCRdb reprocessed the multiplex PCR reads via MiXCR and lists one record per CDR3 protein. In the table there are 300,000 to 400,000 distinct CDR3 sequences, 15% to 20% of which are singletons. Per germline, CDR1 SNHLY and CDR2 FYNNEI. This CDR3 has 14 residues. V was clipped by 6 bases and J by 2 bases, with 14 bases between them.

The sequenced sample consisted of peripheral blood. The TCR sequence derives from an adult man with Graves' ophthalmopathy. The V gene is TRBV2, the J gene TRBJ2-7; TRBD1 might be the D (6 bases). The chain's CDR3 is CASSQGHLAYEQYF. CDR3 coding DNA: TGTGCCAGCAGCCAGGGACACCTAGCCTACGAGCAGTACTTC.